One sample yielded the 9 T cell receptor beta chains listed below, sequenced in a study of cytomegalovirus exposure and HLA in healthy donors. PCR primers comprised 60 Vbeta and 13 Jbeta primers. Clones were sequenced by immunoSEQ multiplex PCR, and TCRdb holds only the in-frame ones, with some missing. The sample contains 150,000 to 200,000 clones, over 70% of which appear only once. The sample consisted of PBMCs. The receptors were gathered from a young woman in good health and CMV-seropositive.

CDR3 residues: CASSGTSGESQETQYF. The CDR3, as DNA: TGCGCCAGCAGCGGGACTAGCGGGGAATCACAAGAGACCCAGTACTTC. The chain is built from TRBV5-1 and TRBJ2-5; TRBD2 matches 13 bases. Per germline, CDR1 SGHRS and CDR2 YFSETQ. The V and J ends lost 4 bases and 2 bases, in that order; junction bases with no gene match: 5. The length of the CDR3 is 16 residues.

In DNA form, the CDR3 reads TGTGCCAGCAGAACCCCTCGGGATTATAATTCACCCCTCCACTTT. Amino acid sequence: CASRTPRDYNSPLHF. The V call is TRBV6-5, the J call TRBJ1-6; D unresolved. V lost 6 bases and J lost 4, with 13 bases in between. CDR1 and CDR2 (germline): MNHEY, SVGAGI. The CDR3 loop spans 15 amino acids.

This chain uses TRBV14 with TRBJ1-1, with D tentatively TRBD1 (5 bases). V dropped 6 bases and J dropped 0 bases, with 14 bases sitting between them. This CDR3 contains 15 residues. Per germline, CDR1 SGHDN and CDR2 FVKESK. The CDR3 DNA sequence: TGTGCCAGCAGTCGGGAGACAGATATGAACACTGAAGCTTTCTTT. Translation: CASSRETDMNTEAFF.

This rearrangement joins TRBV6-5 to TRBJ1-1; D gene ambiguous. The CDR3 is made up of 13 amino acids. Germline values: CDR1 MNHEY, CDR2 SVGAGI. Trimming pared 7 bases from V and 4 bases from J, leaving 13 bases between. The CDR3 nucleotides are TGTGCCAGCAATCGCCGGTCGTCCACTGAAGCTTTCTTT. This encodes CASNRRSSTEAFF.

The rearrangement links TRBV6-1 to TRBJ2-1, with 11 bases that match TRBD2. Germline V gene lookup returns CDR1 MNHNS and CDR2 SASEGT. This CDR3 has 16 residues. The V gene end was trimmed by 3 bases and the J gene end by 5 bases; junction bases not matched to a gene: 6. The DNA for the CDR3 is TGTGCCAGCAGTGAGTTCGGGACTAGCGGAGACAATGAGCAGTTCTTC. Translating gives CASSEFGTSGDNEQFF.

The chain joins TRBV2 to TRBJ2-3; D call uncertain. The germline V gene has CDR1 SNHLY and CDR2 FYNNEI. V lost 10 bases and J 4 bases, leaving 15 bases between the germline ends. The CDR3 has 13 amino acids. DNA for the CDR3: TGTGCCACCCGATTTACTACGGCAGATACGCAGTATTTT. Translation: CATRFTTADTQYF.

The V and J genes are TRBV15 and TRBJ2-5; 8 bases match TRBD2. There are 15 residues in the CDR3. J was trimmed by 0 bases and V by 1 base; bases with no gene match: 1. Germline values: CDR1 LNHNV, CDR2 YYDKDF (reference sequence). The CDR3 DNA reads TGTGCCACCAGCAGAGGAGCGGGGGACCAAGAGACCCAGTACTTC. Protein product: CATSRGAGDQETQYF.

The genes are TRBV30 and TRBJ1-2, with a weak D call TRBD1 (6 bases). Germline lookup yields CDR1 GTSNPN and CDR2 SVGIG (reference sequence). The V gene lost 0 bases and the J gene lost 4 bases, with 18 bases spanning the gap. The CDR3 loop spans 16 amino acids. Here the CDR3 reads CAWSVQGWHQFYGYTF. DNA of the CDR3: TGTGCCTGGAGTGTACAGGGTTGGCACCAGTTCTATGGCTACACCTTC.

V is TRBV13 and J is TRBJ2-3; 7 bases match TRBD2. V shed 5 bases, J shed 6 bases, and the junction held 8 bases outside the gene matches. Germline values: CDR1 PRHDT, CDR2 FYEKMQ (reference sequence). The CDR3 has 14 residues. This CDR3 reads CASSPPRGSDTQYF. CDR3 in DNA: TGTGCCAGCAGCCCCCCGCGGGGGTCGGATACGCAGTATTTT.